A selection of T cell receptor beta chains follows, all from one sample in a study of CD8+ T cells in alopecia areata. The data were produced by immunoSEQ multiplex PCR, yet TCRdb's version contains in-frame clones alone and is incomplete. The table lists some 11,000 clones, roughly 59% of them singletons. The sample consisted of skin, taken at week 0. The origin of the receptors is a human donor with alopecia areata. The CDR3 runs from the conserved cysteine through the conserved F or W. A D gene is named only where the DNA matches it firmly. Clone size is shown for a subset of rows, as once, few, many or a class of expanded clone.

size,V,J,D,CDR3,DNA
-,TRBV7-9,TRBJ2-3,-,CASTDERGPGDTQYF,TGTGCCAGCACCGACGAGAGGGGACCAGGGGATACGCAGTATTTT
-,TRBV7-3,TRBJ2-3,-,CASSLISGGTDTQYF,TGTGCCAGCAGCTTAATTTCAGGGGGCACAGATACGCAGTATTTT
-,TRBV7-6,TRBJ1-1,TRBD1,CASSADRVTEAFF,TGTGCCAGCAGCGCCGACAGGGTTACTGAAGCTTTCTTT
-,TRBV6-1,TRBJ1-1,TRBD1,CASSAGTGGSKAFF,TGTGCCAGCAGTGCCGGGACAGGGGGCTCTAAAGCTTTCTTT
-,TRBV29-1,TRBJ1-2,-,CSVEDKTGYGYTF,TGCAGTGTTGAAGACAAGACGGGCTATGGCTACACCTTC
-,TRBV7-6,TRBJ2-7,TRBD1,CASSPKILGQGGHEQYF,TGTGCCAGCAGCCCAAAAATCTTGGGACAGGGGGGACACGAGCAGTACTTC
-,TRBV5-1,TRBJ1-1,TRBD1,CASSLEGATEAFF,TGCGCCAGCAGCTTGGAGGGGGCCACTGAAGCTTTCTTT
-,TRBV7-2,TRBJ2-7,TRBD2,CASSSTSGHYEQYF,TGTGCCAGCAGTTCGACTAGCGGCCACTACGAGCAGTACTTC
medium-sized,TRBV27,TRBJ1-5,-,CASRAVYGNLRNQPQHF,TGTGCCAGCAGAGCAGTATACGGGAACCTTAGGAATCAGCCCCAGCATTTT
large,TRBV7-9,TRBJ2-5,TRBD2,CASSLGSGDRETQYF,TGTGCCAGCAGCTTAGGAAGCGGGGATAGGGAGACCCAGTACTTC
-,TRBV5-1,TRBJ2-7,-,CASSWDSYEQYF,TGCGCCAGCAGCTGGGACTCCTACGAGCAGTACTTC
-,TRBV5-1,TRBJ2-7,-,CASSLRGLDSYEQYF,TGCGCCAGCAGCCTCCGAGGACTCGACTCCTACGAGCAGTACTTC
-,TRBV18,TRBJ2-7,-,CASSPPAGSMEQYF,TGTGCCAGCTCACCACCGGCAGGATCTATGGAGCAGTACTTC
-,TRBV2,TRBJ1-1,TRBD1,CASSDGTGAEAFF,TGTGCCAGCAGCGATGGGACAGGAGCCGAAGCTTTCTTT
-,TRBV25-1,TRBJ1-2,-,CASSRGVELEKTYGYTF,TGTGCCAGCAGTAGAGGAGTAGAGCTGGAAAAGACCTATGGCTACACCTTC
-,TRBV11-2,TRBJ1-1,-,CASSLGGWGEAFF,TGTGCCAGCAGCTTAGGTGGGTGGGGTGAAGCTTTCTTT
-,TRBV7-9,TRBJ2-7,TRBD1,CASSLDVQGQSYEQYF,TGTGCCAGCAGCTTAGATGTACAGGGGCAATCCTACGAGCAGTACTTC
-,TRBV5-8,TRBJ1-1,TRBD1,CASSLYSDRATEAFF,TGTGCCAGCAGCTTGTATTCTGACAGGGCGACTGAAGCTTTCTTT
-,TRBV7-8,TRBJ2-3,TRBD2,CASSSLTGLDTDTQYF,TGTGCCAGCAGCTCCCTCACCGGACTAGACACAGATACGCAGTATTTT
-,TRBV9,TRBJ1-1,-,CASSPPWVTGGENTEAFF,TGTGCCAGCAGCCCTCCCTGGGTGACGGGAGGGGAGAACACTGAAGCTTTCTTT
few,TRBV6-5,TRBJ1-2,-,CASSYSSQNYGYTF,TGTGCCAGCAGTTACTCGAGTCAGAACTATGGCTACACCTTC
-,TRBV7-9,TRBJ1-2,-,CASSPSGTPIYGYTF,TGTGCCAGCAGCCCTAGTGGGACACCTATCTATGGCTACACCTTC
once,TRBV11-2,TRBJ2-7,-,CASSLLIGRSYEQYF,TGTGCCAGCAGCTTACTAATCGGGCGGTCCTACGAGCAGTACTTC
-,TRBV6-1,TRBJ1-5,-,CASSVGSGGYQPQHF,TGTGCCAGCAGTGTTGGCAGCGGGGGGTATCAGCCCCAGCATTTT
-,TRBV6-1,TRBJ1-2,-,CASSELGYRGANYGYTF,TGTGCCAGCAGTGAACTTGGATATCGAGGTGCAAACTATGGCTACACCTTC
-,TRBV7-8,TRBJ2-2,TRBD1,CASSEIQGPTGELFF,TGTGCCAGCAGCGAGATACAGGGGCCCACCGGGGAGCTGTTTTTT
few,TRBV5-1,TRBJ2-7,TRBD1,CASSYSGDSYEQYF,TGCGCCAGCAGCTACTCTGGGGACAGCTACGAGCAGTACTTC
few,TRBV18,TRBJ2-4,TRBD1,CASSPDREENIQYF,TGTGCCAGCTCACCGGACAGGGAGGAAAACATTCAGTACTTC
-,TRBV11-2,TRBJ2-6,-,CASTFQKGLPALVLTF,TGTGCCAGCACCTTCCAAAAAGGACTCCCAGCACTAGTCCTGACTTTC
medium-sized,TRBV5-1,TRBJ1-1,-,CASSFPGTLNTEAFF,TGCGCCAGCAGCTTTCCGGGAACTCTGAACACTGAAGCTTTCTTT
-,TRBV7-9,TRBJ1-5,-,CASSYSGGSNQPQHF,TGTGCCAGCAGCTACAGTGGCGGTAGCAATCAGCCCCAGCATTTT
-,TRBV6-5,TRBJ1-1,TRBD1,CASSPRDRLSKEAFF,TGTGCCAGCAGTCCCCGGGACAGGCTCTCGAAAGAAGCTTTCTTT
-,TRBV5-1,TRBJ2-7,-,CASSLAAGVGTREQYF,TGCGCCAGCAGCTTGGCCGCCGGAGTAGGGACGCGGGAGCAGTACTTC
-,TRBV29-1,TRBJ1-1,-,CSGDRTENTEAFF,TGCAGCGGGGATAGGACAGAGAACACTGAAGCTTTCTTT
-,TRBV4-2,TRBJ1-1,TRBD1,CASSGTGGRNTEAFF,TGTGCCAGCAGCGGGACAGGGGGCAGGAACACTGAAGCTTTCTTT
-,TRBV5-1,TRBJ2-7,TRBD2,CASSLAQSLAGVAGEQYF,TGCGCCAGCAGCTTGGCCCAATCACTAGCGGGGGTTGCGGGCGAGCAGTACTTC
few,TRBV2,TRBJ2-3,TRBD2,CASSDRLAGDFTDTQYF,TGTGCCAGCAGTGACCGACTAGCGGGGGATTTCACAGATACGCAGTATTTT
-,TRBV6-5,TRBJ1-2,-,CATARGGQGYGYTF,TGTGCCACCGCGCGCGGGGGGCAAGGCTATGGCTACACCTTC
once,TRBV14,TRBJ1-2,TRBD1,CASSLETGWGFYYGYTF,TGTGCCAGCAGCCTCGAGACAGGGTGGGGATTCTACTATGGCTACACCTTC
few,TRBV30,TRBJ2-3,TRBD2,CAWKRGGSTDTQYF,TGTGCCTGGAAGCGGGGGGGTAGCACAGATACGCAGTATTTT